One TCR beta chain is described in this entry. Antigen unknown. The sample originates from a study of cytomegalovirus exposure and HLA in healthy donors. Notes on the study in general: Cytomegalovirus-associated status was assigned to 164 TCR beta chains. A link between a missense DCLRE1C variant and TCR beta V- and J-gene trimming emerged from a later analysis. Reported performance of the classifier showed diagnosis of cytomegalovirus status with high specificity and sensitivity.

The PCR ran on 60 Vbeta and 13 Jbeta primers. Measured with immunoSEQ multiplex PCR; TCRdb has only the in-frame clones, and not every one. The table lists 100,000 to 150,000 clones, approximately 80% of them singletons, with approximately 11% in the top ten. The source is a man aged 25-45 years in good health and CMV-seropositive. The specimen sequenced was PBMCs.

This CDR3 is CASSLQGASNYEQYF. The CDR3 region has the DNA TGTGCCAGCAGCTTACAGGGGGCATCGAACTACGAGCAGTACTTC. The chain links TRBV7-2 to TRBJ2-7, with 8 bases matching TRBD1. The germline CDR1 and CDR2 sequences are SGHTA and FQGNSA. The CDR3 has 15 amino acids. V shed 2 bases, J shed 3 bases, and the junction held 6 bases outside the gene matches. The whole variable domain, filled in from reference TRBV7-2 and TRBJ2-7, reads GAGVSQSPSNKVTEKGKDVELRCDPISGHTALYWYRQSLGQGLEFLIYFQGNSAPDKSGLPSDRFSAERTGGSVSTLTIQRTQQEDSAVYLCASSLQGASNYEQYFGPGTRLTVT.